The clone carrying this T cell receptor (beta chain) appeared many times. No antigen is known for it. These data are taken from a study of blood T cells in healthy people across ages. Study-level points and caveats: The recorded TCR beta diversity per million T cells decreased in a roughly linear manner with age.

In each sample, at least 6 million PBMCs were isolated. Next came a second PCR, run for roughly 7 to 12 cycles, which used a sample-barcoded 5' primer along with a J-beta primer mix. Using its own MiXCR run on the 5' RACE reads, TCRdb lists one record per CDR3 protein. The sample lists 710,000 or so distinct CDR3 sequences; 32% were seen once. Sequenced material: blood. This receptor was obtained from a woman aged 80 or over in good health.

CDR3 nucleotide sequence: TGCAGCGTTGGGCCACATGGGACAGGGGAAGGAGACTATGGCTACACCTTC. Translation gives CSVGPHGTGEGDYGYTF. The V call is TRBV29-1, the J call TRBJ1-2; TRBD1 matches at 10 bases. The CDR3 extends over 17 amino acids. J was trimmed by 3 bases and V by 4 bases; bases with no gene match: 14. Per germline, CDR1 SQVTM and CDR2 ANQGSEA.